This T cell receptor (beta chain) is from a study of cytotoxic CD8 clonotypes in ibrutinib-treated CLL. The overall study: The study recorded mean values of approximately 260,000 productive templates and 90,000 to 100,000 productive rearrangements per sample.

The data were produced by immunoSEQ multiplex PCR, yet TCRdb's version contains in-frame clones alone and is incomplete. This repertoire shows over 100,000 clones, 58% found once; its top ten account for under 45%. This clone appeared a single time. Germline trimming cut 4 bases from V and 4 bases from J; bases unmatched to any gene: 9. The germline gives CDR1 MNHNS, CDR2 SASEGT. The CDR3 is made up of 15 amino acids. This TCR was recovered from a human donor with chronic lymphocytic leukemia. The sample here was PBMCs, taken after 24 months of ibrutinib treatment. The V call is TRBV6-1, the J call TRBJ2-7; 8 bases fit TRBD1. CDR3 bases: TGTGCCAGCAGTGTCCCGGACAGGGTGTATTACGAGCAGTACTTC. Protein sequence: CASSVPDRVYYEQYF.